This T cell receptor (beta chain) was identified during a study of human T cells and chemical hapten exposure. The study, taken as a whole, reports: Controls had significantly fewer large CDR3 similarity clusters than were formed by expanded TCRs. The study found that DPC sensitization did not change TCRs above 1 in 1000 frequency. There was alopecia in the donors, so their immune response may differ from that of healthy people.

This clonotype was observed a handful of times. Its target is not known. As for time point: patch test 2, 6 weeks after DPC sensitization. Treatment reported: therapeutic diphenylcyclopropenone sensitization with weekly scalp DPC. V lost 7 bases and J lost 6, with 10 bases in between. The CDR3 extends over 12 amino acids. Looked up from germline, CDR1 is MDHEN and CDR2 is SYDVKM. TCRdb reprocessed the RACE reads with MiXCR, giving one entry per CDR3 protein. The table records 100,000 or so distinct CDR3 sequences, roughly a tenth of them present only once. The chain combines TRBV28 with TRBJ1-5, with no clear D. The specimen was whole blood, collected in connection with sensitization to the hapten diphenylcyclopropenone (DPC). The receptor comes from a woman aged 40 to 50 with alopecia areata. Some clones in this sample may be carry-over from other donors' samples. Here the CDR3 reads CASTTPSQPQHF. DNA of the CDR3: TGTGCCAGCACCACTCCTAGTCAGCCCCAGCATTTT.